This TCR beta chain was found in a study of blood T cell repertoires in COVID-19. CDR3 length: 16 amino acids. V lost 1 base to trimming and J lost 0 bases, with 13 bases between them. CDR1 and CDR2 from the germline V gene are SGHNT and YYREEE (reference sequence). Participants' own reports of clinical history determined their cohort assignment. Each recovered donor of Cohort 3 presented with two negative PCRs, clearance, or symptom resolution. Generated by immunoSEQ multiplex PCR, the TCRdb table keeps only in-frame clones and is missing some. In the table there are about 310,000 clones, about 88% of which are singletons.

This receptor was identified in a woman in her forties who had recovered from COVID-19. V gene TRBV5-4 combines with J gene TRBJ1-2, with a tentative D call TRBD1 (5 bases). The sequencing sample was made of PBMCs or T cells enriched from blood (not recorded which). CDR3 sequence: CASSLPGRVSNYGYTF. CDR3 nucleotide sequence: TGTGCCAGCAGCTTGCCAGGGAGGGTTTCTAACTATGGCTACACCTTC. Using reference TRBV5-4 and TRBJ1-2 for the parts outside the CDR3, the full variable domain is ETGVTQSPTHLIKTRGQQVTLRCSSQSGHNTVSWYQQALGQGPQFIFQYYREEENGRGNFPPRFSGLQFPNYSSELNVNALELDDSALYLCASSLPGRVSNYGYTFGSGTRLTVV.